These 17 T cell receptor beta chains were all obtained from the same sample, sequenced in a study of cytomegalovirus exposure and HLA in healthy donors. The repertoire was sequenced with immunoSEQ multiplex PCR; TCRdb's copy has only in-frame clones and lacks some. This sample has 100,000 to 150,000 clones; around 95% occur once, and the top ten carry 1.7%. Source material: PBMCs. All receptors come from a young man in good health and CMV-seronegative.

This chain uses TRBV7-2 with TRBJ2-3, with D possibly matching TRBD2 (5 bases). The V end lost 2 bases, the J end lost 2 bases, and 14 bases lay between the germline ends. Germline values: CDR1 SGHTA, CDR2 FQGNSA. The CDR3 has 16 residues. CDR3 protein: CASSLIIEGLTDTQYF. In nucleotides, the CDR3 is TGTGCCAGCAGCTTAATTATCGAAGGACTCACAGATACGCAGTATTTT. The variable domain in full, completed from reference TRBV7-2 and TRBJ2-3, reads GAGVSQSPSNKVTEKGKDVELRCDPISGHTALYWYRQSLGQGLEFLIYFQGNSAPDKSGLPSDRFSAERTGGSVSTLTIQRTQQEDSAVYLCASSLIIEGLTDTQYFGPGTRLTVL.

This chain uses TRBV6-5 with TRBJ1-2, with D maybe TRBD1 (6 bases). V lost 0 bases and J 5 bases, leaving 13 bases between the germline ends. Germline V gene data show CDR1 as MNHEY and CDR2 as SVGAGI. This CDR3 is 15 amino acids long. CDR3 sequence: CASSYSGGGEYGYTF. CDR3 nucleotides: TGTGCCAGCAGTTACTCGGGGGGGGGCGAGTATGGCTACACCTTC.

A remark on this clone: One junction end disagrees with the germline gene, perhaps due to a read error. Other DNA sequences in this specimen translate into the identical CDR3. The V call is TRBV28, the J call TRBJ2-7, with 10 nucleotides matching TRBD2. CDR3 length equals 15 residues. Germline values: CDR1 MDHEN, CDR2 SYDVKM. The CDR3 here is CHMDRELAGVGEQYF. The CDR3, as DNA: TGCCATATGGACAGGGAGCTAGCGGGGGTAGGGGAGCAGTACTTC.

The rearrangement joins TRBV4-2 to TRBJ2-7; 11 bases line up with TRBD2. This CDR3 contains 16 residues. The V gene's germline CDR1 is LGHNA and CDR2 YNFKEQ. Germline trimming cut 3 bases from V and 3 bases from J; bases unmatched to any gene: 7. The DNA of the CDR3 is TGTGCCAGCAGCCAGTTAACCGGGACTAGCGGCTACGAGCAGTACTTC. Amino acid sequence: CASSQLTGTSGYEQYF.

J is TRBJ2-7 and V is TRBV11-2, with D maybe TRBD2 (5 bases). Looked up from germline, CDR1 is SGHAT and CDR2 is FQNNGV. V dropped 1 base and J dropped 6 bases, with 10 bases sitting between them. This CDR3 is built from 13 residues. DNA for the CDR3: TGTGCCAGCAGCTTAGGCGGACTGGGCGAGCAGTACTTC. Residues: CASSLGGLGEQYF.

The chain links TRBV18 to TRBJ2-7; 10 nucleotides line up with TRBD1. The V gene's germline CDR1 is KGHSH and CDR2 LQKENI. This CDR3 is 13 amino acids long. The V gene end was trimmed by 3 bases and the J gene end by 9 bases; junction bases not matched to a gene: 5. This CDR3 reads CASSPGQGGGQYF. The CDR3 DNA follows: TGTGCCAGCTCACCCGGACAGGGGGGCGGGCAGTACTTC. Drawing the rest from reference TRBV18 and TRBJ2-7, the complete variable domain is NAGVMQNPRHLVRRRGQEARLRCSPMKGHSHVYWYRQLPEEGLKFMVYLQKENIIDESGMPKERFSAEFPKEGPSILRIQQVVRGDSAAYFCASSPGQGGGQYFGPGTRLTVT.

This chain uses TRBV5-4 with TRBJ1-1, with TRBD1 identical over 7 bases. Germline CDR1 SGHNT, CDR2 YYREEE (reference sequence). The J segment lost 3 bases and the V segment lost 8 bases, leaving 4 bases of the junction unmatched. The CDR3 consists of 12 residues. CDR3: CASSTGYTEAFF. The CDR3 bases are TGTGCCAGTTCGACAGGGTACACTGAAGCTTTCTTT.

CDR3 DNA: TGTGCCAGCAGCCCGAGGGGGCATGGGGCCAACGTCCTGACTTTC. Its translation: CASSPRGHGANVLTF. The rearrangement links TRBV7-2 to TRBJ2-6, with 7 nucleotides matching TRBD1. The germline V gene encodes CDR1 SGHTA and CDR2 FQGNSA. V gave up 5 bases and J gave up 3 bases; unmatched junction bases: 4. This CDR3 contains 15 residues.

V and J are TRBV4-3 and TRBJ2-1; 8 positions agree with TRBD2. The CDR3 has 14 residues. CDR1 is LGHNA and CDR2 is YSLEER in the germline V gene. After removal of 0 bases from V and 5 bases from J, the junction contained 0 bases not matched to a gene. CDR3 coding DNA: TGCGCCAGCAGCCAAGAGCGGGAGGACAATGAGCAGTTCTTC. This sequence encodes CASSQEREDNEQFF.

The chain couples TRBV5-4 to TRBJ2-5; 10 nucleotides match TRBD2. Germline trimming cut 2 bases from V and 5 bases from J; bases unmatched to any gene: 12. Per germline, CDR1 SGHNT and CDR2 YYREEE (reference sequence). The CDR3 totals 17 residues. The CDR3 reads CASSFGQLAGLVETQYF. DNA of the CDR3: TGTGCCAGCAGCTTTGGGCAACTAGCGGGACTGGTGGAGACCCAGTACTTC.

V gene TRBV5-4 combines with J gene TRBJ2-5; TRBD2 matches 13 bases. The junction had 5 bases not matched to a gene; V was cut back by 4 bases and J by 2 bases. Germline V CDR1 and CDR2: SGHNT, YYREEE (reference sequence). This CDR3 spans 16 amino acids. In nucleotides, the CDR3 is TGTGCCAGCAGCCTGGGGGGACTAGCGGGGCAAGAGACCCAGTACTTC. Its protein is CASSLGGLAGQETQYF.

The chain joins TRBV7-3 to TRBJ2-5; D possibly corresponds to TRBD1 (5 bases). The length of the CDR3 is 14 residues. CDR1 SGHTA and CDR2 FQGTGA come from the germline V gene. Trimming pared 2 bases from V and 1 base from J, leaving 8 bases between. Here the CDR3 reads CASSLSGAQETQYF. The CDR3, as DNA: TGTGCCAGCAGCTTATCTGGGGCCCAAGAGACCCAGTACTTC.

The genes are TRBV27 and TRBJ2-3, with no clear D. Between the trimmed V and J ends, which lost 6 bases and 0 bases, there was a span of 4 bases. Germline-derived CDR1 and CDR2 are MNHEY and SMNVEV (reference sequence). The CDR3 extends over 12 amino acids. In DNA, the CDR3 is TGTGCCAGCAGCCCTAGCACAGATACGCAGTATTTT. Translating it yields CASSPSTDTQYF.

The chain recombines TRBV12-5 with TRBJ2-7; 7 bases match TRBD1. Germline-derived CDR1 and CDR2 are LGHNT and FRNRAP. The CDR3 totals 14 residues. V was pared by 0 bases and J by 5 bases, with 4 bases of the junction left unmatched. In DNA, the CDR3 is TGTGCTAGTGGTTTGGTCGTAGGGGGCGACGAGCAGTACTTC. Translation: CASGLVVGGDEQYF.

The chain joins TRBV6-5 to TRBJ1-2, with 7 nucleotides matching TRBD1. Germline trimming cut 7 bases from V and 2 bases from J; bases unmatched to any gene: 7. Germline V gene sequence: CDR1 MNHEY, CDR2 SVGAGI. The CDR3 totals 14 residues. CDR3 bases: TGTGCCAGCACCCCGGGACAGAGGAACTATGGCTACACCTTC. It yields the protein CASTPGQRNYGYTF.

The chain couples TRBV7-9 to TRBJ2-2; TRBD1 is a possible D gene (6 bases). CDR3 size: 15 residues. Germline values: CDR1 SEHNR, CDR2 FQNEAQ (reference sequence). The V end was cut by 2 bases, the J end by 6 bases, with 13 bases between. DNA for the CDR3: TGTGCCAGCAGCTTACAGGGGACCGAGGCCGGGGAGCTGTTTTTT. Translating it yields CASSLQGTEAGELFF. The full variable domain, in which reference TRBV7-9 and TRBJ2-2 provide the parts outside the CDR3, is DTGVSQNPRHKITKRGQNVTFRCDPISEHNRLYWYRQTLGQGPEFLTYFQNEAQLEKSRLLSDRFSAERPKGSFSTLEIQRTEQGDSAMYLCASSLQGTEAGELFFGEGSRLTVL.

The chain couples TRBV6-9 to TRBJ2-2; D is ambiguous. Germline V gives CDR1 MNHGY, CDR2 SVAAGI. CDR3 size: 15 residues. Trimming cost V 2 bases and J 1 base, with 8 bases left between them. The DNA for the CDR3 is TGTGCCAGCAGTTATAAAAGCGAGAACACCGGGGAGCTGTTTTTT. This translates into CASSYKSENTGELFF.